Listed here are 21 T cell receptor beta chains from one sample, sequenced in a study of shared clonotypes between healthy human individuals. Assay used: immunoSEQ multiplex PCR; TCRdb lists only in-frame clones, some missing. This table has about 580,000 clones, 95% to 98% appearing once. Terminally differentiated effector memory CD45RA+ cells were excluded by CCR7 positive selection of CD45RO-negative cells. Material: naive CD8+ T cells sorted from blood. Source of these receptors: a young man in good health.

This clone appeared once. CDR3: CASSEDSSRNQPQHF. The CDR3 DNA sequence: TGTGCCAGCAGTGAAGATAGCAGTCGCAATCAGCCCCAGCATTTT. The chain employs TRBV6-1 and TRBJ1-5; D remains unclear. The CDR3 is 15 residues long. The germline V and J ends were trimmed by 1 base and 2 bases, with 9 bases remaining between them. The germline V gene has CDR1 MNHNS and CDR2 SASEGT.

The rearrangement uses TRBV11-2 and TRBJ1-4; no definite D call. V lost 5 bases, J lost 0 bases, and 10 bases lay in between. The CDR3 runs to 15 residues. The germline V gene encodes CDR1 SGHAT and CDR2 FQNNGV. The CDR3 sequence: CASSPGPSTNEKLFF. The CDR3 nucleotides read TGTGCCAGCAGCCCAGGTCCTTCAACTAATGAAAAACTGTTTTTT.

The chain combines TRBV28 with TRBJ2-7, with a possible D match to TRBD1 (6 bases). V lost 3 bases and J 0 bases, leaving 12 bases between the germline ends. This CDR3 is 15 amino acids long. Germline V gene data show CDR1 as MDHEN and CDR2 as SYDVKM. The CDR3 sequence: CASSFSTGPSYEQYF. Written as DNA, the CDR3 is TGTGCCAGCAGTTTTTCTACAGGGCCCTCCTACGAGCAGTACTTC.

The CDR3 here is CASSSRTGRSLFEKLFF. The CDR3, as DNA: TGTGCCAGCAGTTCCAGGACAGGGAGGTCTCTTTTTGAAAAACTGTTTTTT. The chain is built from TRBV27 and TRBJ1-4; 8 positions match TRBD1. Looked up from germline, CDR1 is MNHEY and CDR2 is SMNVEV (reference sequence). The CDR3 runs to 17 residues. V shed 4 bases and J 7 bases; nucleotides not matched to a gene: 14.

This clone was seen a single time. The CDR3 reads CASSFSSAGGINEQFF. The CDR3, as DNA: TGTGCCAGCAGTTTCTCTTCAGCGGGAGGTATCAATGAGCAGTTCTTC. This chain uses TRBV6-6 with TRBJ2-1, with 9 bases matching TRBD2. The CDR3 runs to 16 residues. Trimming took 4 bases from V and 6 from J; bases not matched to a gene: 10. CDR1 MNHNY and CDR2 SVGAGI come from the germline V gene (reference sequence).

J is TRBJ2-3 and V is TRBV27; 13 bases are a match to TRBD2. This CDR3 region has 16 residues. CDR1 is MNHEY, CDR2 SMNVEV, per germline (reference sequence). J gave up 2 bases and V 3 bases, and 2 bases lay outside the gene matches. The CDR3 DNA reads TGTGCCAGCAGTTTTACTAGCGGGAGGGACACAGATACGCAGTATTTT. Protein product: CASSFTSGRDTDTQYF.

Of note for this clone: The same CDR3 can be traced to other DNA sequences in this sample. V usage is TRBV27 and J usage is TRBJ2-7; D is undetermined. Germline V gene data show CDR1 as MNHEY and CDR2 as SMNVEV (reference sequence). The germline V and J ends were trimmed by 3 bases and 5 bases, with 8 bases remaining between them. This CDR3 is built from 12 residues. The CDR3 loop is CASSLIGDEQYF. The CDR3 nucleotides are TGTGCCAGCAGTTTGATTGGGGACGAGCAGTACTTC.

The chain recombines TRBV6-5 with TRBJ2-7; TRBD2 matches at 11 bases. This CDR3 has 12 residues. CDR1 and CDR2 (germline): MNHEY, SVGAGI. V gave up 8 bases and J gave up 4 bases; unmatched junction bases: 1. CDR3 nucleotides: TGTGCCAGCGGGACTAGCGGTTACGAGCAGTACTTC. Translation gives CASGTSGYEQYF.

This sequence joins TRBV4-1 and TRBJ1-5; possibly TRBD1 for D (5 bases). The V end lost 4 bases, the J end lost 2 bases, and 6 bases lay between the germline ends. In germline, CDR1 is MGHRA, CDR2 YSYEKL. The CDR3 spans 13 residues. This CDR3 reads CASSPTGNQPQHF. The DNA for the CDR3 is TGCGCCAGCAGCCCGACAGGCAATCAGCCCCAGCATTTT.

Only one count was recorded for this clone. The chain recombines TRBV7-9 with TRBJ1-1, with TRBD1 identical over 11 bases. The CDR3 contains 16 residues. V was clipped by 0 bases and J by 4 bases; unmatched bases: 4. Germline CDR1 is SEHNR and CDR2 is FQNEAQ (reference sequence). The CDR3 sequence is CASSLARGTGGTEAFF. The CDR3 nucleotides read TGTGCCAGCAGCTTAGCGAGGGGGACAGGGGGCACTGAAGCTTTCTTT.

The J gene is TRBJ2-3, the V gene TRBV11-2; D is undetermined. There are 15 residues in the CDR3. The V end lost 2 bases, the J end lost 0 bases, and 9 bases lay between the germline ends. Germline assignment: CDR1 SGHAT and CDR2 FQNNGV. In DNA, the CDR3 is TGTGCCAGCAGCTTAAATAGGCGGAGCACAGATACGCAGTATTTT. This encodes CASSLNRRSTDTQYF.

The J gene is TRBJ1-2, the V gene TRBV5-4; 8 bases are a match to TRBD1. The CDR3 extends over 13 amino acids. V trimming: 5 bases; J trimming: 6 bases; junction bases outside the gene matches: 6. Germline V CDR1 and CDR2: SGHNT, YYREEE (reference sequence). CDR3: CASRDRVENGYTF. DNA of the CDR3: TGTGCCAGCAGGGACAGGGTAGAGAATGGCTACACCTTC.

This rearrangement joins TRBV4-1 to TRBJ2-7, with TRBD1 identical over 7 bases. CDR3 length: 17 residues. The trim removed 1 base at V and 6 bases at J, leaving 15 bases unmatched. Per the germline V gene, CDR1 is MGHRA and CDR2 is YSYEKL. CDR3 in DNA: TGCGCCAGCAGCCAAGCCCCTTTGACAGGGATAACTCTCGAGCAGTACTTC. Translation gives CASSQAPLTGITLEQYF.

The CDR3 loop is CASNYRGDEQYF. Here the CDR3 DNA reads TGTGCCAGCAACTACCGAGGAGATGAGCAGTACTTC. This rearrangement joins TRBV5-4 to TRBJ2-7; D ambiguous. This CDR3 has 12 residues. The germline V gene encodes CDR1 SGHNT and CDR2 YYREEE (reference sequence). Trimming cost V 6 bases and J 7 bases, with 14 bases left between them.

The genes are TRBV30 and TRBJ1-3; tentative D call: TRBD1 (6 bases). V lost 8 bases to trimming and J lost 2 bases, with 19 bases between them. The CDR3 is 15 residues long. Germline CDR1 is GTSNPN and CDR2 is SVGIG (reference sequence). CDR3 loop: CAGQQGNFAGNTIYF. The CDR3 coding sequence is TGTGCCGGCCAACAGGGAAACTTTGCTGGAAACACCATATATTTT.

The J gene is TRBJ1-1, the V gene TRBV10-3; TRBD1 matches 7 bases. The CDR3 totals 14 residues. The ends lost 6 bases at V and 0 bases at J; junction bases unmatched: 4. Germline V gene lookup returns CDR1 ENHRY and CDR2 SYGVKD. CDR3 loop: CAIRRQGMNTEAFF. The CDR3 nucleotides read TGTGCCATCAGAAGACAGGGTATGAACACTGAAGCTTTCTTT.

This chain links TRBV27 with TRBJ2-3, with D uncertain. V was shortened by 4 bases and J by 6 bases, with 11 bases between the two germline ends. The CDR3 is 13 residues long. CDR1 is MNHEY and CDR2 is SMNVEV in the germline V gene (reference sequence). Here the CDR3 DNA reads TGTGCCAGCAGTTACCCAGTGGGCGATACGCAGTATTTT. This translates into CASSYPVGDTQYF.

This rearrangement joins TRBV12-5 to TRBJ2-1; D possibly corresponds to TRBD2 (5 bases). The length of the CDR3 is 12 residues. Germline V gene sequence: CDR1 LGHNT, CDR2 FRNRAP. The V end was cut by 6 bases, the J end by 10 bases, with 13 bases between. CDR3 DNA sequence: TGTGCTAGTGGCACGGGGTCCTTGGAGCAGTTCTTC. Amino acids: CASGTGSLEQFF.

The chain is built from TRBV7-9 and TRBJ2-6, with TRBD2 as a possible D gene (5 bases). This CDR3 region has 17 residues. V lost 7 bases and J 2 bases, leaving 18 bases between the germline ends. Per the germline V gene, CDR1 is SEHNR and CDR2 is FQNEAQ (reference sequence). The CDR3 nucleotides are TGTGCCAGCACCCCCCGGGAAATCCTCGCTGGGGCCAACGTCCTGACTTTC. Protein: CASTPREILAGANVLTF. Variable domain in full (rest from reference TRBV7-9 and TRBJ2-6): DTGVSQNPRHKITKRGQNVTFRCDPISEHNRLYWYRQTLGQGPEFLTYFQNEAQLEKSRLLSDRFSAERPKGSFSTLEIQRTEQGDSAMYLCASTPREILAGANVLTFGAGSRLTVL.

CDR3 residues: CASSPANSPGEQYF. DNA for the CDR3: TGTGCCAGCAGCCCGGCCAACTCCCCAGGGGAGCAGTACTTC. The genes are TRBV11-2 and TRBJ2-7; perhaps TRBD1 as D (5 bases). The CDR3 is 14 amino acids. V dropped 5 bases and J dropped 7 bases, with 18 bases sitting between them. Per the germline V gene, CDR1 is SGHAT and CDR2 is FQNNGV.

CDR3 in DNA: TGTGCCAGCAGCCTGGAACTAGCGGGGTCCTCCTACGAGCAGTACTTC. It codes for CASSLELAGSSYEQYF. The V and J genes are TRBV7-9 and TRBJ2-7; TRBD2 aligns across 10 bases. The ends lost 5 bases at V and 0 bases at J; junction bases unmatched: 7. Germline V CDR1 and CDR2: SEHNR, FQNEAQ (reference sequence). The CDR3 has 16 residues.